These 14 T cell receptor beta chains originate from one sample sequenced in a study of blood T cell repertoires in COVID-19. TCRdb keeps only in-frame clones here, not all; method: immunoSEQ multiplex PCR. Here the sample spans some 250,000 clones, more than 85% being singletons. The sequencing input was PBMCs or T cells enriched from blood (not recorded which). These receptors all stem from a man in his forties who had recovered from COVID-19.

The chain joins TRBV18 to TRBJ2-5; unclear D gene. Trimming took off 6 bases at V and 4 bases at J, with 9 bases between the two ends. The CDR3 loop spans 12 amino acids. CDR1 and CDR2 from the germline V gene are KGHSH and LQKENI. The CDR3 loop reads CASSPSRETQYF. CDR3 coding DNA: TGTGCCAGCTCGCCATCGCGAGAGACCCAGTACTTC.

The V and J genes are TRBV5-1 and TRBJ2-3; no clear D. This CDR3 is built from 12 residues. Germline V gives CDR1 SGHRS, CDR2 YFSETQ. Trimming pared 4 bases from V and 3 bases from J, leaving 6 bases between. The CDR3 DNA sequence: TGCGCCAGCAGCACCACTACAGATACGCAGTATTTT. Its translation is CASSTTTDTQYF.

The chain uses TRBV5-1 and TRBJ2-7; 7 bases line up with TRBD1. Trimming took 1 base from V and 2 from J; bases not matched to a gene: 9. Germline CDR1 and CDR2: SGHRS and YFSETQ. CDR3 size: 16 residues. Written as DNA, the CDR3 is TGCGCCAGCAGCTTGAGGAAGGGGGCGCCCGCCTACGAGCAGTACTTC. It specifies CASSLRKGAPAYEQYF.

The chain combines TRBV6-5 with TRBJ2-7; 7 nucleotides agree with TRBD1. This CDR3 region has 13 residues. Trimming removed 8 bases from V and 5 bases from J; junction bases left unmatched: 9. The germline V gene has CDR1 MNHEY and CDR2 SVGAGI. DNA for the CDR3: TGTGCCAGCCGTTGGCAGGGGGAGAACGAGCAGTACTTC. It is translated as CASRWQGENEQYF.

V gene TRBV4-3 combines with J gene TRBJ2-3, with 9 bases fitting TRBD2. V was pared by 5 bases and J by 0 bases, with 6 bases of the junction left unmatched. CDR1 is LGHNA, CDR2 YSLEER, per germline. This CDR3 is 16 amino acids long. The CDR3 DNA sequence: TGCGCCAGCAGCTCAACCGGGACTAGCAGCACAGATACGCAGTATTTT. Amino acids: CASSSTGTSSTDTQYF.

The chain combines TRBV12-3 or TRBV12-4 with TRBJ1-1, with D maybe TRBD1 (5 bases). Trimming removed 7 bases at V and 4 bases at J, with 13 bases between. The CDR3 covers 13 residues. The CDR3 spells CASKPPGLTEAFF. CDR3 nucleotide sequence: TGTGCCAGCAAGCCGCCAGGGCTCACTGAAGCTTTCTTT.

The gene calls are TRBV19 and TRBJ2-5, with D possibly TRBD2 on 6 matching bases. The germline CDR1 and CDR2 sequences are LNHDA and SQIVND (reference sequence). This CDR3 spans 19 amino acids. Trimming cost V 2 bases and J 2 bases, with 24 bases left between them. The CDR3 spells CASSISQGGSYISQETQYF. The CDR3 nucleotides read TGTGCCAGTAGTATATCCCAGGGAGGCTCGTATATATCACAAGAGACCCAGTACTTC.

DNA of the CDR3: TGTGCCAGTAGTCCTACCGGGACAGGGAAGGGCTACACCTTC. It yields the protein CASSPTGTGKGYTF. The genes are TRBV19 and TRBJ1-2; 9 bases fit TRBD1. The junction had 9 bases not matched to a gene; V was cut back by 5 bases and J by 8 bases. There are 14 residues in the CDR3. Germline V CDR1 and CDR2: LNHDA, SQIVND (reference sequence).

Here the CDR3 DNA reads TGCGCCAGCAGTCGGACAGGGAGCACCGGGGAGCTGTTTTTT. Protein sequence: CASSRTGSTGELFF. The V and J genes are TRBV4-1 and TRBJ2-2; 8 nucleotides align to TRBD1. V lost 6 bases to trimming and J lost 4 bases; unmatched junction nucleotides: 4. The CDR3 totals 14 residues. From germline, CDR1 is MGHRA and CDR2 YSYEKL.

The V and J genes are TRBV3-1 (or the pseudogene TRBV3-2) and TRBJ2-7, with 11 bases fitting TRBD2. CDR1 is LGHDT, CDR2 YNNKEL, per germline (reference sequence). Trimming cost V 4 bases and J 0 bases; bases outside gene matches: 5. The CDR3 length is 16 residues. CDR3 DNA sequence: TGTGCCAGCAGCCCCTCGACTAGCGGGGACTCCTACGAGCAGTACTTC. Residues: CASSPSTSGDSYEQYF.

The chain combines TRBV7-8 with TRBJ2-7; tentatively, D is TRBD2 (5 bases). The CDR3 contains 13 residues. Germline CDR1 is SGHVS and CDR2 is FQNEAQ. V was shortened by 5 bases and J by 3 bases, with 11 bases between the two germline ends. CDR3 nucleotide sequence: TGTGCCAGCAGCCCCCCAGGAGGCTACGAGCAGTACTTC. Translation: CASSPPGGYEQYF.

The chain uses TRBV19 and TRBJ1-3, with a weak D call TRBD1 (5 bases). This CDR3 is 15 amino acids long. Trimming left V 5 bases short and J 0 bases short, with 11 bases between. Germline CDR1 LNHDA, CDR2 SQIVND (reference sequence). In DNA, the CDR3 is TGTGCCAGTAGTCAGACAGTAAACTCTGGAAACACCATATATTTT. It yields the protein CASSQTVNSGNTIYF.

The chain couples TRBV14 to TRBJ2-3, with D tentatively TRBD1 (6 bases). The CDR3 is 13 amino acids. Trimming removed 4 bases from V and 8 bases from J, with 13 bases in between. Germline-derived CDR1 and CDR2 are SGHDN and FVKESK. CDR3 coding DNA: TGTGCCAGCAGCCCACGACAGGTGGCTACGCAGTATTTT. This gives the protein CASSPRQVATQYF.

The CDR3 DNA sequence: TGTGCCTGGAGTATTAACCTAAGGGGCGAGCAGTACTTC. It is translated as CAWSINLRGEQYF. The chain employs TRBV30 and TRBJ2-7; D is possibly TRBD1 (5 bases). The germline V and J ends were trimmed by 2 bases and 6 bases, with 14 bases remaining between them. CDR3 size: 13 residues. CDR1 is GTSNPN, CDR2 SVGIG, per germline (reference sequence).